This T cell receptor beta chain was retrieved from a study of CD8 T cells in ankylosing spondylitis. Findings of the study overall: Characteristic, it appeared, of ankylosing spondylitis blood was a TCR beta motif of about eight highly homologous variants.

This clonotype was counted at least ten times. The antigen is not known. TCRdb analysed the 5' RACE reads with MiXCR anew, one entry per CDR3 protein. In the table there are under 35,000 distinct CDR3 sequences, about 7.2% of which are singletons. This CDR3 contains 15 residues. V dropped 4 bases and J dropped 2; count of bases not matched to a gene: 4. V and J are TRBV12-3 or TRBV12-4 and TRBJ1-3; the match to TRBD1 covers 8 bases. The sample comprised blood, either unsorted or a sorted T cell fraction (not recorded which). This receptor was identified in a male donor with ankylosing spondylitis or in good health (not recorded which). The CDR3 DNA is TGTGCCAGCAGTTCAGGGACAGGCCCTGGAAACACCATATATTTT. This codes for CASSSGTGPGNTIYF.